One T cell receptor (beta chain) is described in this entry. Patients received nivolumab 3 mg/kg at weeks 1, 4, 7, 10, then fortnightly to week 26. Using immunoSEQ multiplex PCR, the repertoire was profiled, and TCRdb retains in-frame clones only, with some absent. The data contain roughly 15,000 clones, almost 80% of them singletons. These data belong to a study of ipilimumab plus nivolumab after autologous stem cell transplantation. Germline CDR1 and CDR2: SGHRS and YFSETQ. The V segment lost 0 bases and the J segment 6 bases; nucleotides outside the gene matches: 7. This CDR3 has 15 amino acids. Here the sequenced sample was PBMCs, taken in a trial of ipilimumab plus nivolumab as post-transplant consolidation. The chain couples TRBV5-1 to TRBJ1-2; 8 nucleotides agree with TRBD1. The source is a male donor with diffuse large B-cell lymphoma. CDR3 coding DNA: TGCGCCAGCAGCTTGGAAGCGGACAGGGTCAATGGCTACACCTTC. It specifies CASSLEADRVNGYTF.